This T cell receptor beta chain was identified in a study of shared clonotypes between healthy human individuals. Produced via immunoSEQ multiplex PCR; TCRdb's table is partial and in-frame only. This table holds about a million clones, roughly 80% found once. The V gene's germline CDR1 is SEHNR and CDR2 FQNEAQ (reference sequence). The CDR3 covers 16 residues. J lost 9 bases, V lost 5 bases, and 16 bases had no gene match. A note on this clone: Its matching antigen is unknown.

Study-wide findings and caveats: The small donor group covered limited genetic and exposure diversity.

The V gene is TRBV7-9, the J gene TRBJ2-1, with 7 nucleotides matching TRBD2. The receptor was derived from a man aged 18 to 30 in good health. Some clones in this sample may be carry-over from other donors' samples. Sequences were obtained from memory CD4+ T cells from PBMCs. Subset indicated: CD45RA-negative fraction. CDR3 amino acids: CASSAARGVLVGEQFF. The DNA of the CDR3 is TGTGCCAGCAGCGCGGCTCGGGGGGTCCTAGTGGGTGAGCAGTTCTTC.